The 8 T cell receptor beta chains presented below share a single source sample, sequenced in a study of cytomegalovirus exposure and HLA in healthy donors. It was with 60 Vbeta and 13 Jbeta primers that the PCR ran. Assay used: immunoSEQ multiplex PCR; TCRdb lists only in-frame clones, some missing. Among 100,000 or so clones listed, around 75% were seen once. Sequencing was carried out using PBMCs. The receptors here all came from a woman in her late teens or twenties in good health and CMV-seropositive.

The chain links TRBV6-5 to TRBJ1-2, with D tentatively TRBD1 (5 bases). V was shortened by 4 bases and J by 0 bases, with 15 bases between the two germline ends. This CDR3 is 16 amino acids long. CDR1 and CDR2 (germline): MNHEY, SVGAGI. The CDR3 sequence is CASSSFRGKANYGYTF. CDR3 nucleotide sequence: TGTGCCAGCAGTTCTTTTAGGGGTAAAGCTAACTATGGCTACACCTTC.

The gene calls are TRBV6-5 and TRBJ2-5; unclear D gene. The CDR3 length is 14 residues. Trimming left V 0 bases short and J 8 bases short, with 13 bases between. The germline V gene encodes CDR1 MNHEY and CDR2 SVGAGI. The DNA for the CDR3 is TGTGCCAGCAGTTACTCTCGATCGGGTGTTACCCAGTACTTC. It yields the protein CASSYSRSGVTQYF.

This chain uses TRBV19 with TRBJ1-1, with D tentatively TRBD1 (6 bases). The germline V and J ends were trimmed by 6 bases and 1 base, with 9 bases remaining between them. This CDR3 comprises 13 residues. Germline lookup yields CDR1 LNHDA and CDR2 SQIVND (reference sequence). The CDR3 spells CASRARGNTEAFF. The CDR3 DNA reads as TGTGCCAGTAGAGCCAGGGGGAACACTGAAGCTTTCTTT.

This sequence joins TRBV4-2 and TRBJ2-6; D remains unclear. Germline-derived CDR1 and CDR2 are LGHNA and YNFKEQ. The V end lost 0 bases, the J end lost 0 bases, and 6 bases lay between the germline ends. The CDR3 totals 16 residues. As DNA, the CDR3 is TGTGCCAGCAGCCAAGATGGAGTCTCTGGGGCCAACGTCCTGACTTTC. It yields the protein CASSQDGVSGANVLTF.

V and J are TRBV7-3 and TRBJ2-7; 10 bases are a match to TRBD2. The CDR3 runs to 18 residues. Germline V gene data show CDR1 as SGHTA and CDR2 as FQGTGA. J was trimmed by 3 bases and V by 5 bases; bases with no gene match: 16. For the CDR3, the DNA is TGTGCCAGCAGCCTATTTCTCCTAGCGGGAGAAGAAAGCTACGAGCAGTACTTC. Its translation is CASSLFLLAGEESYEQYF. Filled out from reference TRBV7-3 and TRBJ2-7, the complete variable domain reads GAGVSQTPSNKVTEKGKYVELRCDPISGHTALYWYRQSLGQGPEFLIYFQGTGAADDSGLPNDRFFAVRPEGSVSTLKIQRTERGDSAVYLCASSLFLLAGEESYEQYFGPGTRLTVT.

This clone was picked up one time. The chain employs TRBV30 and TRBJ2-7, with a weak D call TRBD1 (6 bases). The CDR3 contains 13 residues. V shed 5 bases and J shed 2 bases, with 13 bases lying between them. Per the germline V gene, CDR1 is GTSNPN and CDR2 is SVGIG (reference sequence). The CDR3 spells CAWRRQATYEQYF. In DNA, the CDR3 is TGTGCCTGGCGGAGACAGGCGACCTACGAGCAGTACTTC. Full variable domain (outside the CDR3, taken from reference TRBV30 and TRBJ2-7): SQTIHQWPATLVQPVGSPLSLECTVEGTSNPNLYWYRQAAGRGLQLLFYSVGIGQISSEVPQNLSASRPQDRQFILSSKKLLLSDSGFYLCAWRRQATYEQYFGPGTRLTVT.

This clone has only a few counts. The V call is TRBV30, the J call TRBJ2-7, with 9 bases matching TRBD1. The V segment lost 1 base and the J segment 2 bases; nucleotides outside the gene matches: 9. The CDR3 is made up of 16 amino acids. From germline, CDR1 is GTSNPN and CDR2 SVGIG (reference sequence). The CDR3 bases are TGTGCCTGGAGTGCCCCCCGGGACAGGGCCCCCTACGAGCAGTACTTC. Translated: CAWSAPRDRAPYEQYF. Full variable domain (missing parts from reference TRBV30 and TRBJ2-7): SQTIHQWPATLVQPVGSPLSLECTVEGTSNPNLYWYRQAAGRGLQLLFYSVGIGQISSEVPQNLSASRPQDRQFILSSKKLLLSDSGFYLCAWSAPRDRAPYEQYFGPGTRLTVT.

V and J are TRBV27 and TRBJ2-7; 10 nucleotides agree with TRBD2. The CDR3 contains 16 residues. The junction had 13 bases not matched to a gene; V was cut back by 7 bases and J by 4 bases. Germline V gene sequence: CDR1 MNHEY, CDR2 SMNVEV (reference sequence). The CDR3 sequence is CASKAERGGEVYEQYF. The CDR3 coding sequence is TGTGCCAGCAAGGCGGAGCGGGGGGGCGAAGTATACGAGCAGTACTTC.